The T cell receptor beta chain described here comes from a study of blood T cell repertoires in COVID-19. Study in general: The study drew acute and convalescent COVID-19 samples from the United States, Italy and Spain. The analysed material was cDNA or gDNA that came from T cells, B-cell-depleted T cells, or PBMCs.

Authors' processing steps: Amplified reference gene primers provided the basis for estimating nucleated cell counts. Data came from immunoSEQ multiplex PCR; TCRdb stores just in-frame clones and leaves some out. V and J calls and clone size are those listed in that table; D and trimming were worked out from the DNA. The top ten clones hold around 4.1% of a sample with a few hundred thousand clones, about 88% of them seen once. This CDR3 comprises 15 residues. J lost 4 bases, V lost 6 bases, and 6 bases had no gene match. Germline assignment: CDR1 SNHLY and CDR2 FYNNEI. The study drew participants aged about 18 to 90 years from 20 to 30 US areas.

The source is a man aged 25 to 40 with acute COVID-19. The gene calls are TRBV2 and TRBJ1-3, with 10 bases that match TRBD1. Material for sequencing was PBMCs or T cells enriched from blood (not recorded which). DNA for the CDR3: TGTGCCAGCAGGAGACAGGGGGCATCAGGAAACACCATATATTTT. Translated: CASRRQGASGNTIYF.